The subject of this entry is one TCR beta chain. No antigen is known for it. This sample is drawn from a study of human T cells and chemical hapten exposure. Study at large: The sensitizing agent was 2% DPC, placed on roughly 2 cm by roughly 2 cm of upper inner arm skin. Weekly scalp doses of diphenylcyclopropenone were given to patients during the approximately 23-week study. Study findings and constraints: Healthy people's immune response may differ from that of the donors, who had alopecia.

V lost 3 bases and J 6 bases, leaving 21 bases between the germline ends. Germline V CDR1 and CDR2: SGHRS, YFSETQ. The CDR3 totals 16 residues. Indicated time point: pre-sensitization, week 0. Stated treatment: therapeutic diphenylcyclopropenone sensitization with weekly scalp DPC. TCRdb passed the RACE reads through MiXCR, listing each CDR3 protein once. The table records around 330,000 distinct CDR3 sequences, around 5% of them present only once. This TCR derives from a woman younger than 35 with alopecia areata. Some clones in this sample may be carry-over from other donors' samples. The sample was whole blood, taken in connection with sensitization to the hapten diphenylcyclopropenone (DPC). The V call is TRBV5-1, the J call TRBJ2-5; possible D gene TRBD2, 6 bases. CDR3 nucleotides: TGCGCCAGCAGCTGGATACAGGAGGAGGGGCAAAAGACCCAGTACTTC. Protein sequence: CASSWIQEEGQKTQYF.